The TCR beta chain under discussion was sequenced for a study of blood T cell repertoires in COVID-19. Profiling relied on immunoSEQ multiplex PCR, and the TCRdb table lists in-frame clones only, not all of them. The table has around 130,000 clones, roughly 88% seen once. V lost 0 bases and J 6 bases, leaving 11 bases between the germline ends. Germline CDR1 SGHRS, CDR2 YFSETQ. CDR3 size: 14 residues. The sequencing input was peripheral blood. V and J are TRBV5-1 and TRBJ2-3; unclear D gene. This receptor was obtained from a man aged 65 to 85 with active COVID-19. CDR3 region: CASSLDPQADTQYF. DNA for the CDR3: TGCGCCAGCAGCTTGGATCCTCAGGCCGATACGCAGTATTTT. Drawing the rest from reference TRBV5-1 and TRBJ2-3, the complete variable domain is KAGVTQTPRYLIKTRGQQVTLSCSPISGHRSVSWYQQTPGQGLQFLFEYFSETQRNKGNFPGRFSGRQFSNSRSEMNVSTLELGDSALYLCASSLDPQADTQYFGPGTRLTVL.